Listed here are 16 T cell receptor beta chains from one sample, sequenced in a study of blood T cells in healthy people across ages. For the second PCR, which ran for about 6 to 12 cycles, a sample-barcoded 5' primer and a J-beta primer mix were used. A single record per CDR3 protein comes from TCRdb applying MiXCR to the 5' RACE reads. The table includes approximately 770,000 distinct CDR3 sequences, 58% detected once. The sequencing input was blood. The source is a young man in good health.

This chain uses TRBV4-1 with TRBJ1-2; D is unclear. Germline loops: CDR1 MGHRA, CDR2 YSYEKL. The CDR3 is 15 amino acids. Trimming shortened V by 1 base and J by 2 bases, and 11 bases separated the two germline ends. CDR3 coding DNA: TGCGCCAGCAGCCAAGTTGAGAGGGTGAACTATGGCTACACCTTC. This gives the protein CASSQVERVNYGYTF.

In its sample, this clonotype was seen a few times. The V and J genes are TRBV6-2 or TRBV6-3 and TRBJ2-7, with TRBD2 matching over 12 bases. This CDR3 is built from 13 residues. Trimming cost V 6 bases and J 5 bases; bases outside gene matches: 2. Germline CDR1 and CDR2: MNHEY and SVGEGT. The DNA of the CDR3 is TGTGCCAGCAGCCGGACTAGCGGGAACGAGCAGTACTTC. Residues: CASSRTSGNEQYF.

Only one count was recorded for this clonotype. The chain joins TRBV12-3 or TRBV12-4 to TRBJ2-1, with 12 bases aligning to TRBD1. The V gene end was trimmed by 2 bases and the J gene end by 7 bases; junction bases not matched to a gene: 6. CDR3 length: 16 amino acids. The CDR3 here is CASSLTGTGGRNEQFF. CDR3 nucleotide sequence: TGTGCCAGCAGTTTAACCGGGACAGGGGGCAGGAATGAGCAGTTCTTC.

The chain carries TRBV29-1 and TRBJ2-1; D ambiguous. Germline V gene sequence: CDR1 SQVTM, CDR2 ANQGSEA. CDR3 length: 11 residues. In DNA, the CDR3 is TGCAACGCCACCGGGTGGAATGAGCAGTTCTTC. Translated, it gives CNATGWNEQFF.

The chain uses TRBV28 and TRBJ2-5; D tentatively fits TRBD1 or TRBD2 (5 bases each). Trimming took off 6 bases at V and 5 bases at J, with 25 bases between the two ends. CDR1 is MDHEN, CDR2 SYDVKM, per germline. The CDR3 spans 17 residues. The CDR3: CASSYVIGAAQSETQYF. The DNA of the CDR3 is TGTGCCAGCAGCTACGTCATCGGGGCTGCACAGTCGGAGACCCAGTACTTC.

This sequence joins TRBV6-6 and TRBJ1-2, with D tentatively TRBD1 (5 bases). CDR3 length: 13 amino acids. The germline gives CDR1 MNHNY, CDR2 SVGAGI (reference sequence). Between the trimmed V and J ends, which lost 8 bases and 3 bases, there was a span of 13 bases. The CDR3 coding sequence is TGTGCCAGCGGGGGAGACGCTGACTATGGCTACACCTTC. This gives the protein CASGGDADYGYTF.

V and J are TRBV7-9 and TRBJ1-2; D remains ambiguous. This CDR3 is built from 15 residues. Germline V CDR1 and CDR2: SEHNR, FQNEAQ (reference sequence). Trimming stripped 1 base from V and 7 bases from J, with 16 bases between. CDR3 nucleotide sequence: TGTGCCAGCAGCTTAGTTTGGGCCAGTCATGGTGGCTACACCTTC. The encoded protein is CASSLVWASHGGYTF. The full variable domain, with the rest looked up from reference TRBV7-9 and TRBJ1-2, is DTGVSQNPRHKITKRGQNVTFRCDPISEHNRLYWYRQTLGQGPEFLTYFQNEAQLEKSRLLSDRFSAERPKGSFSTLEIQRTEQGDSAMYLCASSLVWASHGGYTFGSGTRLTVV.

The V and J genes are TRBV25-1 and TRBJ2-4, with a tentative D call TRBD2 (5 bases). Germline assignment: CDR1 MGHDK and CDR2 SYGVNS. CDR3 length: 11 residues. V dropped 1 base and J dropped 13 bases, with 8 bases sitting between them. In nucleotides, the CDR3 is TGTGCCAGCAGTGAATCAAAGCGGCAGTACTTC. It codes for CASSESKRQYF.

V is TRBV2 and J is TRBJ2-5, with D perhaps being TRBD1 or TRBD2 (5 bases each). CDR3 size: 15 residues. Germline V gene data show CDR1 as SNHLY and CDR2 as FYNNEI. Trimming left V 5 bases short and J 5 bases short, with 18 bases between. DNA of the CDR3: TGTGCCAGCAGTCTCTTCGGGACGACTGGCGAGACCCAGTACTTC. Protein: CASSLFGTTGETQYF. Supplemented by reference TRBV2 and TRBJ2-5, the full variable domain reads EPEVTQTPSHQVTQMGQEVILRCVPISNHLYFYWYRQILGQKVEFLVSFYNNEISEKSEIFDDQFSVERPDGSNFTLKIRSTKLEDSAMYFCASSLFGTTGETQYFGPGTRLLVL.

CDR3 nucleotide sequence: TGTGCCAGCAGCCCAAAATATAAGGGGGCCAAAAACATTCAGTACTTC. This codes for CASSPKYKGAKNIQYF. The V call is TRBV6-5, the J call TRBJ2-4; a weak D match, TRBD1 (5 bases). The CDR3 is 16 amino acids. Per the germline V gene, CDR1 is MNHEY and CDR2 is SVGAGI. V dropped 6 bases and J dropped 1 base, with 16 bases sitting between them.

V and J are TRBV7-3 and TRBJ1-5; D ambiguous. V dropped 2 bases and J dropped 0 bases, with 11 bases sitting between them. CDR1 is SGHTA and CDR2 is FQGTGA in the germline V gene. CDR3 size: 16 residues. CDR3 DNA sequence: TGTGCCAGCAGCTTATATGAAGAGATTAGCAATCAGCCCCAGCATTTT. As protein: CASSLYEEISNQPQHF.

CDR3 sequence: CASIPGQGAREQYF. DNA for the CDR3: TGTGCCAGCATCCCGGGACAGGGGGCGAGGGAGCAGTACTTC. The chain couples TRBV6-5 to TRBJ2-5, with TRBD1 matching over 12 bases. V dropped 7 bases and J dropped 11; count of bases not matched to a gene: 11. Germline lookup yields CDR1 MNHEY and CDR2 SVGAGI. The CDR3 is made up of 14 amino acids.

The V and J genes are TRBV28 and TRBJ2-3; 8 bases map to TRBD2. The CDR3 length is 13 residues. J was trimmed by 6 bases and V by 6 bases; bases with no gene match: 5. Germline values: CDR1 MDHEN, CDR2 SYDVKM. CDR3 region: CASRSGSIDTQYF. CDR3 in DNA: TGTGCCAGCAGAAGCGGGAGTATCGATACGCAGTATTTT.

The chain employs TRBV27 and TRBJ2-5; D is unclear. V lost 5 bases to trimming and J lost 5 bases, with 24 bases between them. The CDR3 sequence is 17 residues long. Germline V gene lookup returns CDR1 MNHEY and CDR2 SMNVEV (reference sequence). The CDR3 reads CASSPLASLVDGETQYF. CDR3 sequence (DNA): TGTGCCAGCAGTCCTCTGGCGAGTCTAGTGGACGGTGAGACCCAGTACTTC.

This clonotype was seen a handful of times. V is TRBV20-1 and J is TRBJ2-3, with 10 bases that match TRBD1. The CDR3 length is 17 residues. Germline values: CDR1 DFQATT, CDR2 SNEGSKA (reference sequence). Unmatched junction bases numbered 11, after V lost 4 bases and J lost 1 base. The CDR3 nucleotides read TGCAGTGCTACTCCCGGGACAGGGGCTTATGGCACAGATACGCAGTATTTT. Amino acid sequence: CSATPGTGAYGTDTQYF.

The chain couples TRBV12-5 to TRBJ2-3; D is unresolved. V was trimmed by 2 bases and J by 6 bases, leaving 12 bases between them. This CDR3 comprises 14 residues. CDR1 is LGHNT, CDR2 FRNRAP, per germline. This CDR3 is CASGLNLAFDTQYF. Written as DNA, the CDR3 is TGTGCTAGTGGTTTGAATTTGGCGTTCGATACGCAGTATTTT.